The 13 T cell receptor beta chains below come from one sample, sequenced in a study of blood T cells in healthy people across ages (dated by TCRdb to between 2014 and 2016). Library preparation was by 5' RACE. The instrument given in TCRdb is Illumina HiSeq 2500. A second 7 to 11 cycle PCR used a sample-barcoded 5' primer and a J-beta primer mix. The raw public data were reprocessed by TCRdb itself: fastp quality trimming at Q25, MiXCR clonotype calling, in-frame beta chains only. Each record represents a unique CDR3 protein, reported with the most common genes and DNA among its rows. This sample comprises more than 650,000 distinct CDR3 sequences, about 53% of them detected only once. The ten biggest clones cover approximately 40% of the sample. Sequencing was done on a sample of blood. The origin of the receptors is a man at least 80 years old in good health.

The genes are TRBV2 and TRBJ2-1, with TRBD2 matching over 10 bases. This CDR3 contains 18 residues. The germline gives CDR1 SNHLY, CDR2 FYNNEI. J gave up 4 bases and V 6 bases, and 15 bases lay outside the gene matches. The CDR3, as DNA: TGTGCCAGCAGGGCCGGGGTGTCAGCGGGAGGGCAATACAATGAGCAGTTCTTC. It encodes CASRAGVSAGGQYNEQFF. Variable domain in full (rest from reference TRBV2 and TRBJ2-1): EPEVTQTPSHQVTQMGQEVILRCVPISNHLYFYWYRQILGQKVEFLVSFYNNEISEKSEIFDDQFSVERPDGSNFTLKIRSTKLEDSAMYFCASRAGVSAGGQYNEQFFGPGTRLTVL.

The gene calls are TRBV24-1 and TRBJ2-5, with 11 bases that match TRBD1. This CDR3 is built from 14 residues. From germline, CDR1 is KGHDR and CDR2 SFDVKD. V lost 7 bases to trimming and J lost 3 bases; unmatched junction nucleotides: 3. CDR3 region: CATRRTGGEETQYF. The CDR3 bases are TGTGCCACCAGGCGGACAGGGGGCGAAGAGACCCAGTACTTC.

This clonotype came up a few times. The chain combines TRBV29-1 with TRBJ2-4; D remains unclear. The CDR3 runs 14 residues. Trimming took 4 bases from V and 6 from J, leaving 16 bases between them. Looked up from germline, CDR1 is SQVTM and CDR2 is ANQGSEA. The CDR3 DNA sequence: TGCAGCGTTGTCCAAGACTTAAACCTAAACATTCAGTACTTC. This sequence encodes CSVVQDLNLNIQYF.

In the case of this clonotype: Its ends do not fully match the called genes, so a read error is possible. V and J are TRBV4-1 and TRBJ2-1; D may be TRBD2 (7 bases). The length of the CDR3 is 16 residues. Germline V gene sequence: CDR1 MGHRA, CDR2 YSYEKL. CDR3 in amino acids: CASSQSSGTSYNEQFF. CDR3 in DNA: TGTGCCAGCAGCCAATCAAGCGGGACAAGCTACAATGAGCAGTTCTTC.

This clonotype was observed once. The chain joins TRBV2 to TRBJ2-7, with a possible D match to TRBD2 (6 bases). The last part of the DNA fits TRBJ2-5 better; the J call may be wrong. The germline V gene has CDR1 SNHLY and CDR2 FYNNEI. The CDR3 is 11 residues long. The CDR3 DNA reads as TGTGCCAACCTAGCGACGGAGACCCAGTACTTC. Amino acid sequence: CANLATETQYF.

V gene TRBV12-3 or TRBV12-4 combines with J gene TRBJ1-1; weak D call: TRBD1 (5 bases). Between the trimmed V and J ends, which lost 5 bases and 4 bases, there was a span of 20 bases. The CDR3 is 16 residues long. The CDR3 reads CASSHGDRGDGTEAFF. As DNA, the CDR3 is TGTGCCAGCAGTCATGGGGACCGGGGAGATGGCACTGAAGCTTTCTTT.

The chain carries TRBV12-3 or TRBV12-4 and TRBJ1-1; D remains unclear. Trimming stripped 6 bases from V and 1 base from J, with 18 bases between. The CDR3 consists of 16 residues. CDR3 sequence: CASSQYPGGGNTEAFF. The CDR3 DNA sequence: TGTGCCAGCAGCCAATACCCGGGCGGCGGGAACACTGAAGCTTTCTTT.

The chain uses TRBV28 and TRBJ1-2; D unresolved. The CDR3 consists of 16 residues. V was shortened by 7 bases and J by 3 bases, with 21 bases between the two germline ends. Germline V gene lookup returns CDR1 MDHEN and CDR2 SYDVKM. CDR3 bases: TGTGCCAGCACTTTGGGGTATGGTCGCGGACACTATGGCTACACCTTC. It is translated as CASTLGYGRGHYGYTF.

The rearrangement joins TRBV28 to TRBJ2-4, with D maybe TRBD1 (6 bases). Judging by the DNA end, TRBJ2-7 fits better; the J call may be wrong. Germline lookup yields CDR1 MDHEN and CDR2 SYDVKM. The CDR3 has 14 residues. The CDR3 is CASSLQGTVYEQYF. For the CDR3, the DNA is TGTGCCAGCAGCCTTCAGGGGACGGTTTACGAGCAGTACTTC.

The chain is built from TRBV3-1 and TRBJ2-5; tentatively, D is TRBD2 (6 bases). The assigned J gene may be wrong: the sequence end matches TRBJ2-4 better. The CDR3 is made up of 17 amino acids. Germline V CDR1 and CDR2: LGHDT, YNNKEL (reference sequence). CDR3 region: CASSQGSGLAMDGIQYF. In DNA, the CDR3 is TGTGCCAGCAGCCAAGGTAGCGGACTTGCCATGGACGGCATTCAGTACTTC.

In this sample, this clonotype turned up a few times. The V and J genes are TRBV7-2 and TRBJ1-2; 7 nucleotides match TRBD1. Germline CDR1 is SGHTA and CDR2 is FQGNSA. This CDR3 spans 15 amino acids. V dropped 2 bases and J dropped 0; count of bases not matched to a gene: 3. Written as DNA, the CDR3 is TGTGCCAGCAGCTTATTCGGGACAGCTAACTATGGCTACACCTTC. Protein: CASSLFGTANYGYTF.

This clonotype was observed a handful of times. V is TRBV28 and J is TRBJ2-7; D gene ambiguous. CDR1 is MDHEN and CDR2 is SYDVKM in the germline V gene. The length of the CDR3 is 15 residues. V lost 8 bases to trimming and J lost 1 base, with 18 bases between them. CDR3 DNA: TGTGCCAGCCTCCCCGGAGCTTTGGGGTCCTACGAGCAGTACTTC. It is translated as CASLPGALGSYEQYF. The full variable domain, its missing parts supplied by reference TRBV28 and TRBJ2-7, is DVKVTQSSRYLVKRTGEKVFLECVQDMDHENMFWYRQDPGLGLRLIYFSYDVKMKEKGDIPEGYSVSREKKERFSLILESASTNQTSMYLCASLPGALGSYEQYFGPGTRLTVT.

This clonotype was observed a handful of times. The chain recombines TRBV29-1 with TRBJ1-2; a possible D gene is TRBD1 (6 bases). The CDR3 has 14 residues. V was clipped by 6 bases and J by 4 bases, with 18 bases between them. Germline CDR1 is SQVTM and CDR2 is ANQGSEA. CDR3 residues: CSVGQGSLSYGYTF. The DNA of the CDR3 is TGCAGCGTGGGTCAGGGGTCCCTGAGCTATGGCTACACCTTC.